The 12 T cell receptor beta chains below come from one sample, sequenced in a study of CD8 T cells in Susac syndrome. An amount of RNA that ranged from 0.5 to 1 ug was reverse transcribed with random hexamers. Using its own MiXCR run on the immunoSEQ multiplex PCR reads, TCRdb lists one record per CDR3 protein. Counted here are 90,000 to 150,000 distinct CDR3 sequences, about 93% occurring once; the ten biggest clones make up more than 0.09%. Material: CD4+ T cells from PBMCs. The receptors originated from a human donor in good health.

The gene calls are TRBV19 and TRBJ2-5; 9 nucleotides match TRBD2. V lost 10 bases, J lost 3 bases, and 6 bases stayed unmatched. The V gene's germline CDR1 is LNHDA and CDR2 SQIVND (reference sequence). The CDR3 has 13 residues. CDR3 loop: CATQTSGEETQYF. For the CDR3, the DNA is TGTGCCACCCAGACTAGCGGCGAAGAGACCCAGTACTTC.

The chain joins TRBV6-5 to TRBJ1-2; unclear D gene. The CDR3 covers 12 residues. The germline CDR1 and CDR2 sequences are MNHEY and SVGAGI. V was trimmed by 7 bases and J by 0 bases, leaving 6 bases between them. The CDR3 loop reads CASKGSNYGYTF. As DNA, the CDR3 is TGTGCCAGCAAGGGTTCTAACTATGGCTACACCTTC.

CDR3 loop: CASSLTKNIQYF. In nucleotides, the CDR3 is TGTGCCAGCAGCTTAACCAAAAACATTCAGTACTTC. V gene TRBV7-9 combines with J gene TRBJ2-4; D is unclear. This CDR3 spans 12 amino acids. CDR1 SEHNR and CDR2 FQNEAQ come from the germline V gene (reference sequence). V was pared by 2 bases and J by 2 bases, with 1 base between. Looking up the rest from reference TRBV7-9 and TRBJ2-4 gives the full variable domain: DTGVSQNPRHKITKRGQNVTFRCDPISEHNRLYWYRQTLGQGPEFLTYFQNEAQLEKSRLLSDRFSAERPKGSFSTLEIQRTEQGDSAMYLCASSLTKNIQYFGAGTRLSVL.

The chain has TRBV20-1 and TRBJ2-7; TRBD2 matches at 9 bases. Germline assignment: CDR1 DFQATT and CDR2 SNEGSKA (reference sequence). The CDR3 loop spans 14 amino acids. Trimming removed 5 bases from V and 6 bases from J; junction bases left unmatched: 11. CDR3 nucleotide sequence: TGCAGTGCTCACTCTAGCGGGATATCTGTCGAGCAGTACTTC. Protein product: CSAHSSGISVEQYF.

The V and J genes are TRBV4-3 and TRBJ2-5, with D perhaps TRBD1 or TRBD2 (6 bases each). The V end was cut by 5 bases, the J end by 4 bases, with 11 bases between. Germline assignment: CDR1 LGHNA and CDR2 YSLEER. The CDR3 spans 13 residues. The CDR3 is CASSGGGPETQYF. The CDR3 DNA reads TGCGCCAGCAGCGGAGGGGGGCCAGAGACCCAGTACTTC.

This rearrangement joins TRBV12-3 or TRBV12-4 to TRBJ2-5; the match to TRBD2 covers 11 bases. The V and J ends lost 4 bases and 1 base, in that order; junction bases with no gene match: 5. This CDR3 spans 16 amino acids. In nucleotides, the CDR3 is TGTGCCAGCAGTTCGGGACTAGCGGCACTCCAAGAGACCCAGTACTTC. It yields the protein CASSSGLAALQETQYF.

V gene TRBV12-5 combines with J gene TRBJ1-2, with 11 positions matching TRBD1. Germline V CDR1 and CDR2: LGHNT, FRNRAP. The CDR3 is made up of 14 amino acids. V lost 6 bases, J lost 4 bases, and 4 bases stayed unmatched. This CDR3 is CASGTGTGGYGYTF. The CDR3 DNA reads as TGTGCTAGTGGCACCGGGACAGGGGGCTATGGCTACACCTTC.

DNA for the CDR3: TGTGCCAGCAGTTTCGAGCGGGAGACCCAGTACTTC. As protein: CASSFERETQYF. The rearrangement links TRBV7-9 to TRBJ2-5, with D perhaps TRBD2 (5 bases). The germline V gene has CDR1 SEHNR and CDR2 FQNEAQ (reference sequence). This CDR3 contains 12 residues. Trimming stripped 6 bases from V and 5 bases from J, with 10 bases between.

This clonotype was seen once. V usage is TRBV19 and J usage is TRBJ1-2; 7 bases map to TRBD1. The ends lost 8 bases at V and 2 bases at J; junction bases unmatched: 8. This CDR3 is built from 14 residues. Germline V gene lookup returns CDR1 LNHDA and CDR2 SQIVND (reference sequence). CDR3 residues: CASGRTGENYGYTF. In DNA, the CDR3 is TGTGCCAGTGGGAGGACAGGAGAAAACTATGGCTACACCTTC. Filled out from reference TRBV19 and TRBJ1-2, the complete variable domain reads DGGITQSPKYLFRKEGQNVTLSCEQNLNHDAMYWYRQDPGQGLRLIYYSQIVNDFQKGDIAEGYSVSREKKESFPLTVTSAQKNPTAFYLCASGRTGENYGYTFGSGTRLTVV.

V is TRBV29-1 and J is TRBJ2-7; TRBD2 is a possible D gene (6 bases). This CDR3 has 13 residues. Germline loops: CDR1 SQVTM, CDR2 ANQGSEA. The CDR3 sequence: CSYGSSLYGEQYF. The CDR3 DNA is TGCAGTTACGGGAGCAGCTTGTACGGGGAGCAGTACTTC.

The rearrangement links TRBV11-2 to TRBJ2-7, with 8 positions matching TRBD1. The germline V gene has CDR1 SGHAT and CDR2 FQNNGV. The ends lost 5 bases at V and 4 bases at J; junction bases unmatched: 13. The CDR3 contains 16 residues. CDR3 loop: CASSRLGAGGTYEQYF. The CDR3 DNA sequence: TGTGCCAGCAGCCGACTTGGGGCAGGGGGCACGTACGAGCAGTACTTC.

The rearrangement joins TRBV20-1 to TRBJ2-1, with 10 positions matching TRBD2. Germline assignment: CDR1 DFQATT and CDR2 SNEGSKA (reference sequence). This CDR3 is 15 amino acids long. V shed 6 bases, J shed 9 bases, and the junction held 14 bases outside the gene matches. As DNA, the CDR3 is TGCAGTGCCGGGCTTTTTGCTAGCGGGAGTAGTGAGCAGTTCTTC. Translating it yields CSAGLFASGSSEQFF.